Listed here are 23 T cell receptor beta chains from one sample, sequenced in a study of control samples from healthy donors and cancer patients (dated by TCRdb to the early 2020s). Library prep was done by the immunoSEQ multiplex PCR assay. TCRdb mirrors the immuneACCESS table, restricted to in-frame sequences. Some clones are absent from its copies; in checked studies, under half trace to an unresolved V gene, and the reason for the others is unknown. The sample records about 130,000 clones, roughly 91% of which are singletons. The biggest ten clones account for around 1.8% of the sample. Material for sequencing was PBMCs. Receptors were obtained from a man aged 50-60 years with head and neck cancer.

The genes are TRBV11-2 and TRBJ2-1, with D uncertain. The CDR3 extends over 13 amino acids. In germline, CDR1 is SGHAT, CDR2 FQNNGV. Trimming shortened V by 3 bases and J by 8 bases, and 11 bases separated the two germline ends. CDR3 DNA sequence: TGTGCCAGCAGCTTGGAGCTGAGGCATGAGCAGTTCTTC. It codes for CASSLELRHEQFF.

The chain recombines TRBV7-9 with TRBJ2-5, with TRBD2 matching 8 bases. The CDR3 consists of 13 residues. The trim removed 11 bases at V and 0 bases at J, leaving 5 bases unmatched. Germline V gene lookup returns CDR1 SEHNR and CDR2 FQNEAQ (reference sequence). The CDR3 DNA sequence: TGTGCCCTTCGAGCGGGGGACCAAGAGACCCAGTACTTC. Encoded protein: CALRAGDQETQYF.

This clone was seen just once. The chain employs TRBV18 and TRBJ1-4; D is ambiguous. The germline V gene encodes CDR1 KGHSH and CDR2 LQKENI. V dropped 5 bases and J dropped 4 bases, with 8 bases sitting between them. The CDR3 runs 13 residues. The CDR3 reads CASSTQLNEKLFF. The CDR3 region has the DNA TGTGCCAGCTCAACGCAGCTTAATGAAAAACTGTTTTTT.

The chain carries TRBV9 and TRBJ2-3, with TRBD2 identical over 8 bases. Germline assignment: CDR1 SGDLS and CDR2 YYNGEE. CDR3 length equals 14 residues. V trimming: 4 bases; J trimming: 9 bases; junction bases outside the gene matches: 10. This CDR3 reads CASSPGGADDTQYF. Written as DNA, the CDR3 is TGTGCCAGCAGCCCCGGGGGGGCCGACGACACGCAGTATTTT.

The J gene is TRBJ1-1, the V gene TRBV12-3 or TRBV12-4; 7 positions agree with TRBD1. The junction had 5 bases not matched to a gene; V was cut back by 8 bases and J by 2 bases. CDR3 size: 13 residues. DNA for the CDR3: TGTGCCAGCCGGGACAGCTTAAACACTGAAGCTTTCTTT. This codes for CASRDSLNTEAFF.

V is TRBV5-5 and J is TRBJ2-1, with TRBD1 matching over 10 bases. In germline, CDR1 is SGHKS, CDR2 YYEKEE (reference sequence). V lost 7 bases and J lost 5; bases outside the gene matches: 9. This CDR3 has 15 amino acids. The CDR3 DNA follows: TGTGCCAGCGGCAACGGACAGGGGGTCGACAATGAGCAGTTCTTC. It translates to CASGNGQGVDNEQFF.

The V gene is TRBV3-1 (or the pseudogene TRBV3-2), the J gene TRBJ1-1; 8 bases are a match to TRBD1. Trimming at V came to 5 bases and at J to 5 bases, leaving 4 bases not matched to a gene. Germline V CDR1 and CDR2: LGHDT, YNNKEL (reference sequence). The CDR3 loop spans 13 amino acids. DNA of the CDR3: TGTGCCAGCAGCGACAGGGGTCTTACTGAAGCTTTCTTT. Its protein is CASSDRGLTEAFF.

The rearrangement joins TRBV7-7 to TRBJ2-1, with D possibly being TRBD1 (6 bases). CDR3 length: 14 amino acids. The V end lost 1 base, the J end lost 7 bases, and 11 bases lay between the germline ends. Germline CDR1 and CDR2: SSHAT and FNYEAQ (reference sequence). CDR3 protein: CASSLGVRGNEQFF. The CDR3 DNA follows: TGTGCCAGCAGCTTAGGCGTCAGGGGAAATGAGCAGTTCTTC.

The CDR3 DNA sequence: TGTGCCAGCAGATCGAATGAAAAACTGTTTTTT. This translates into CASRSNEKLFF. The chain combines TRBV7-9 with TRBJ1-4; D not certain. Between the trimmed V and J ends, which lost 6 bases and 5 bases, there was a span of 4 bases. This CDR3 contains 11 residues. The germline V gene encodes CDR1 SEHNR and CDR2 FQNEAQ (reference sequence). The complete variable domain, with remaining parts taken from reference TRBV7-9 and TRBJ1-4, reads DTGVSQNPRHKITKRGQNVTFRCDPISEHNRLYWYRQTLGQGPEFLTYFQNEAQLEKSRLLSDRFSAERPKGSFSTLEIQRTEQGDSAMYLCASRSNEKLFFGSGTQLSVL.

The rearrangement uses TRBV7-2 and TRBJ1-1, with a weak D call TRBD1 (5 bases). The V end lost 5 bases, the J end lost 4 bases, and 17 bases lay between the germline ends. The CDR3 has 15 amino acids. Germline values: CDR1 SGHTA, CDR2 FQGNSA. The chain's CDR3 is CASSPEQGRGTEAFF. The DNA of the CDR3 is TGTGCCAGCAGCCCAGAGCAGGGAAGAGGCACTGAAGCTTTCTTT.

This chain uses TRBV18 with TRBJ2-7; unclear D gene. The CDR3 is made up of 11 amino acids. Germline CDR1 reads KGHSH; CDR2 reads LQKENI. V was pared by 6 bases and J by 2 bases, with 5 bases between. CDR3 bases: TGTGCCAGCTCGCTTCCCTACGAGCAGTACTTC. It codes for CASSLPYEQYF.

The V and J genes are TRBV3-1 (or the pseudogene TRBV3-2) and TRBJ2-1; perhaps TRBD1 as D (5 bases). Looked up from germline, CDR1 is LGHDT and CDR2 is YNNKEL (reference sequence). Trimming pared 0 bases from V and 9 bases from J, leaving 12 bases between. The CDR3 is made up of 14 amino acids. The CDR3 loop is CASSQDGAVLEQFF. The CDR3 nucleotides read TGTGCCAGCAGCCAAGATGGGGCAGTTCTTGAGCAGTTCTTC.

The chain couples TRBV5-1 to TRBJ2-4; 12 nucleotides match TRBD2. The CDR3 loop spans 15 amino acids. V gave up 0 bases and J gave up 7 bases; unmatched junction bases: 2. Germline V gene lookup returns CDR1 SGHRS and CDR2 YFSETQ. The CDR3, as DNA: TGCGCCAGCAGCTTGGGGACTAGCGGGGTGAACATTCAGTACTTC. Translated, it gives CASSLGTSGVNIQYF.

J is TRBJ2-7 and V is TRBV18; maybe TRBD1 (5 bases). V lost 0 bases, J lost 0 bases, and 6 bases lay in between. Germline CDR1 is KGHSH and CDR2 is LQKENI. This CDR3 is 14 amino acids long. The CDR3 DNA is TGTGCCAGCTCACCACCGGACAACTCCTACGAGCAGTACTTC. It translates to CASSPPDNSYEQYF. Looking up the rest from reference TRBV18 and TRBJ2-7 gives the full variable domain: NAGVMQNPRHLVRRRGQEARLRCSPMKGHSHVYWYRQLPEEGLKFMVYLQKENIIDESGMPKERFSAEFPKEGPSILRIQQVVRGDSAAYFCASSPPDNSYEQYFGPGTRLTVT.

The rearrangement uses TRBV6-4 and TRBJ2-2; maybe TRBD2 (7 bases). The CDR3 covers 17 residues. CDR1 and CDR2 (germline): MRHNA, SNTAGT. V was trimmed by 5 bases and J by 2 bases, leaving 18 bases between them. The CDR3 coding sequence is TGTGCCAGCAGTTTGGCTGGCGGGGGCTCAAACACCGGGGAGCTGTTTTTT. Residues: CASSLAGGGSNTGELFF.

CDR3 residues: CASSPGTTDEKLFF. The CDR3 bases are TGTGCCAGCAGCCCCGGGACTACAGATGAAAAACTGTTTTTT. The chain carries TRBV7-9 and TRBJ1-4, with a possible D match to TRBD1 (5 bases). The CDR3 covers 14 residues. V was pared by 5 bases and J by 6 bases, with 13 bases between. CDR1 and CDR2 from the germline V gene are SEHNR and FQNEAQ (reference sequence).

The chain recombines TRBV30 with TRBJ2-7; TRBD2 matches 8 bases. Germline V gene sequence: CDR1 GTSNPN, CDR2 SVGIG (reference sequence). CDR3 size: 15 residues. Germline trimming cut 0 bases from V and 5 bases from J; bases unmatched to any gene: 9. Here the CDR3 reads CAWSVRGGYLNEQYF. The CDR3 region has the DNA TGTGCCTGGAGTGTACGGGGGGGCTACCTGAACGAGCAGTACTTC.

This clone was found once. CDR3: CASSEGSTDTQYF. CDR3 sequence (DNA): TGTGCCAGCAGTGAAGGCAGCACAGATACGCAGTATTTT. This chain links TRBV2 with TRBJ2-3; D ambiguous. This CDR3 is built from 13 residues. CDR1 is SNHLY and CDR2 is FYNNEI in the germline V gene. V gave up 1 base and J gave up 0 bases, with 2 bases separating them.

The sample holds one count of this clone. This rearrangement joins TRBV7-2 to TRBJ2-5; 11 nucleotides line up with TRBD2. CDR1 and CDR2 (germline): SGHTA, FQGNSA. After removal of 1 base from V and 0 bases from J, the junction contained 7 bases not matched to a gene. CDR3 size: 18 residues. The CDR3 here is CASSLEDGTSGYQETQYF. CDR3 bases: TGTGCCAGCAGCTTAGAAGATGGGACTAGCGGTTACCAAGAGACCCAGTACTTC.

This rearrangement joins TRBV28 to TRBJ2-7; possible D gene TRBD2, 6 bases. The germline V and J ends were trimmed by 8 bases and 2 bases, with 7 bases remaining between them. The CDR3 has 11 amino acids. The germline gives CDR1 MDHEN, CDR2 SYDVKM. As DNA, the CDR3 is TGTGCCAGCGGACTAACCTACGAGCAGTACTTC. This sequence encodes CASGLTYEQYF.

The chain links TRBV27 to TRBJ1-5; maybe TRBD1 (6 bases). This CDR3 has 15 amino acids. V lost 5 bases to trimming and J lost 2 bases, with 13 bases between them. The germline CDR1 and CDR2 sequences are MNHEY and SMNVEV (reference sequence). CDR3 nucleotides: TGTGCCAGCAGTATCCGACAGGAGGGCAATCAGCCCCAGCATTTT. Protein: CASSIRQEGNQPQHF.

The V call is TRBV6-5, the J call TRBJ1-2, with D possibly matching TRBD1 (5 bases). The CDR3 totals 13 residues. Germline V CDR1 and CDR2: MNHEY, SVGAGI. Trimming took 6 bases from V and 3 from J, leaving 11 bases between them. CDR3 sequence: CASSRGSDYGYTF. In DNA form, the CDR3 reads TGTGCCAGCAGCCGGGGGTCCGACTATGGCTACACCTTC.

This clone has just one count. The CDR3: CASSLGRVSNTEAFF. The CDR3 DNA follows: TGTGCCAGCAGCTTAGGGAGAGTTTCGAACACTGAAGCTTTCTTT. The J gene is TRBJ1-1, the V gene TRBV7-2; D uncertain. Between the trimmed V and J ends, which lost 1 base and 1 base, there was a span of 10 bases. The CDR3 sequence is 15 residues long. CDR1 and CDR2 from the germline V gene are SGHTA and FQGNSA.